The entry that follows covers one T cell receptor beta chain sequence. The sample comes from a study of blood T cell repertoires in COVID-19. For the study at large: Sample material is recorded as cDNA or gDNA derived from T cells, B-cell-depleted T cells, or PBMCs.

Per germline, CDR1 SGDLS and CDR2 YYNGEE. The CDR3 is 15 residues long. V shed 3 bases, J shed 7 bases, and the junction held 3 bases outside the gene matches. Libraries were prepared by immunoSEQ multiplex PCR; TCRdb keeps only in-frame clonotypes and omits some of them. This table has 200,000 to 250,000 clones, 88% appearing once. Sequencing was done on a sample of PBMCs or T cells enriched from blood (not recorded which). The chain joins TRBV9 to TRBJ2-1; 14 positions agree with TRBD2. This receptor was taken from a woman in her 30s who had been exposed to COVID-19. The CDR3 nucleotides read TGTGCCAGCAGCGCGGGACTAGCGGGAGAAAATGAGCAGTTCTTC. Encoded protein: CASSAGLAGENEQFF.